This T cell receptor beta chain was captured in a study of shared clonotypes between healthy human individuals. General observations from the study: It was the non-shared clonotypes that had lower generation probabilities than clonotypes shared by all four donors.

As for this clone: Its target is unknown.

The V and J ends lost 1 base and 0 bases respectively, with 13 bases between them. Germline values: CDR1 LGHNA, CDR2 YNFKEQ. The CDR3 contains 17 residues. About 30,000 T cell genomes (approximately 210 ng DNA) went into each sorted-subset replicate. TCRdb keeps only in-frame clones here, not all; method: immunoSEQ multiplex PCR. The table lists about 2.3 million clones, 92% of them singletons. The sequence derives from a man between 18 and 29 years old in good health. Some clones in this sample may be carry-over from other donors' samples. The chain employs TRBV4-2 and TRBJ2-1, with D possibly being TRBD2 (6 bases). The sequenced material came from naive CD4+ T cells from PBMCs. As to subset: CD45RA+ positively selected. The CDR3: CASSQASAGSSYNEQFF. The CDR3 nucleotides read TGTGCCAGCAGCCAAGCCTCAGCGGGTAGCTCCTACAATGAGCAGTTCTTC.